This T cell receptor beta chain was captured in a study of T cell responses to AZD1222 COVID-19 vaccine. On this clone: Its target is unknown.

The CDR3 totals 22 residues. Trimming shortened V by 3 bases and J by 2 bases, and 33 bases separated the two germline ends. Germline CDR1 and CDR2: SNHLY and FYNNEI. TCRdb's copy holds only in-frame clones and misses some; the assay was immunoSEQ multiplex PCR. The sample yields roughly 200,000 clones, about 86% seen once. Study results and caveats: Reports say nearly half of spike-specific TCRs go after unmutated variant regions. Spike-specific TCR breadth and depth were elevated following two AZD1222 doses. Only five to seven AZD1222 recipients tested seropositive at baseline. CD4 TCRs associated with vaccination spanned spike, dominating at 160-218 and 743-854.

The chain links TRBV2 to TRBJ2-3; D not certain. The clonotype was recovered from an adult in good health. The sample here was peripheral blood, taken on day 0 of AZD1222 vaccination. CDR3 sequence reads: CASSEPSSGGTETLGFTDTQYF. The CDR3 DNA reads TGTGCCAGCAGTGAGCCCTCCTCAGGCGGCACCGAAACACTGGGGTTCACAGATACGCAGTATTTT. Together with reference TRBV2 and TRBJ2-3, the CDR3 gives the full variable domain: EPEVTQTPSHQVTQMGQEVILRCVPISNHLYFYWYRQILGQKVEFLVSFYNNEISEKSEIFDDQFSVERPDGSNFTLKIRSTKLEDSAMYFCASSEPSSGGTETLGFTDTQYFGPGTRLTVL.